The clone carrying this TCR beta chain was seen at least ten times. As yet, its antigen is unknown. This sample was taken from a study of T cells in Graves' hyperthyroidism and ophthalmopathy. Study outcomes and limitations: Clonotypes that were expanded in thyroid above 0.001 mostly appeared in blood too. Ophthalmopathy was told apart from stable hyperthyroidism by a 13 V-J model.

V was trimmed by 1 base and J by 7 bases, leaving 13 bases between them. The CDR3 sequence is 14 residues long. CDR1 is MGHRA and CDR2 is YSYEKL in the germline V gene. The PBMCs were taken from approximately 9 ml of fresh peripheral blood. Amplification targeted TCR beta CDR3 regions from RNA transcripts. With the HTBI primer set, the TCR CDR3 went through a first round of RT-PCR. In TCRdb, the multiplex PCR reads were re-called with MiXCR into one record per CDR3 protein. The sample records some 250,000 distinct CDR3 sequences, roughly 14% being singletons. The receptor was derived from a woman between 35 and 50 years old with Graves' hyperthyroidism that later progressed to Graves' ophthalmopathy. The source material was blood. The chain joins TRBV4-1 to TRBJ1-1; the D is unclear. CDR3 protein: CASSQVGTPREAFF. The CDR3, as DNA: TGCGCCAGCAGCCAAGTTGGTACCCCTCGTGAAGCTTTCTTT.